At least ten counts were recorded for the clone carrying this TCR beta chain. The entry originates in a study of T cells after yellow fever vaccination. TCRdb redid the calling of the 5' RACE reads with MiXCR, one entry per CDR3 protein. This sample has over 110,000 distinct CDR3 sequences, with roughly 8.2% found just once. Per the germline V gene, CDR1 is SGHRS and CDR2 is YFSETQ. The CDR3 covers 14 residues. V lost 2 bases and J lost 8, with 16 bases in between. The receptor was isolated from a man younger than 40 who received the YFV17D yellow fever vaccine. This specimen consisted of CD4+ T cells sorted from PBMCs, obtained 5 days after the yellow fever booster vaccination. The chain recombines TRBV5-1 with TRBJ1-2; D is possibly TRBD1 (5 bases). The chain's CDR3 is CASSFSFQGEGYTF. For the CDR3, the DNA is TGCGCCAGCAGCTTTAGTTTCCAGGGCGAAGGCTACACCTTC.